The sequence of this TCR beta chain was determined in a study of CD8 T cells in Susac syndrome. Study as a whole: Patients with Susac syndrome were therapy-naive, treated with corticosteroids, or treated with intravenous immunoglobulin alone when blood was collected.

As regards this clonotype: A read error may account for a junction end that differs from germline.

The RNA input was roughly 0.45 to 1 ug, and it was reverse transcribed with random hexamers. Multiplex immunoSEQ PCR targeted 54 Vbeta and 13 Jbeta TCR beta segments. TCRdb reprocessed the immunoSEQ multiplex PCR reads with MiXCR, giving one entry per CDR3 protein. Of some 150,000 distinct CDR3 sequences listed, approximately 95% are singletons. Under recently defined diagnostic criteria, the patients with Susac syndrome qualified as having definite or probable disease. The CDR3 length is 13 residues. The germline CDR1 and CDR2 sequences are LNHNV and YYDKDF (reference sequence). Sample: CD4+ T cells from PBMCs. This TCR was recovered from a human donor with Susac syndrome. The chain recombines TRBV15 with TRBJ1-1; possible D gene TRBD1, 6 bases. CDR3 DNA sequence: TGTGCCACCAGCAGAGTACGGGACACAGAAGCTTTCTTT. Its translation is CATSRVRDTEAFF. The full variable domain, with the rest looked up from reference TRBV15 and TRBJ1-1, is DAMVIQNPRYQVTQFGKPVTLSCSQTLNHNVMYWYQQKSSQAPKLLFHYYDKDFNNEADTPDNFQSRRPNTSFCFLDIRSPGLGDTAMYLCATSRVRDTEAFFGQGTRLTVV.